Presented here are 3 T cell receptor beta chains from one specimen sequenced in a study of T cell responses to AZD1222 COVID-19 vaccine (dated by TCRdb to 2020 to 2023). The library was built by means of the immunoSEQ multiplex PCR assay. TCRdb took this table from immuneACCESS and kept in-frame rearrangements with V and J called. Such tables lack part of the clones; where checked against another copy, unresolved V genes explain under half of the gap, and the rest is unexplained. The sample records approximately 120,000 clones, nearly 90% of which are singletons. The leading ten clones occupy roughly a sixth of the sample. In light of the paper, this sample's time point label describes: baseline before first vaccination. This specimen consisted of peripheral blood, obtained on day 0 of AZD1222 vaccination. These receptors were obtained from an adult in good health.

This chain connects TRBV11-3 to TRBJ1-6; D gene unclear. The CDR3 loop spans 15 amino acids. Germline CDR1 SGHNT, CDR2 YENEEA. V lost 5 bases to trimming and J lost 9 bases, with 17 bases between them. The CDR3 DNA follows: TGTGCCAGCAGCCCCGGTACCCCGGGGTTTTCACCCCTCCACTTT. It encodes CASSPGTPGFSPLHF.

The V and J genes are TRBV12-3 or TRBV12-4 and TRBJ2-7, with unresolved D. The V end lost 3 bases, the J end lost 10 bases, and 16 bases lay between the germline ends. The CDR3 covers 13 residues. This CDR3 reads CASSFSDVRAQYF. The CDR3 coding sequence is TGTGCCAGCAGTTTTTCGGACGTTAGGGCCCAGTACTTC.

The CDR3: CASRINTDTQYF. In nucleotides, the CDR3 is TGTGCCAGCAGAATCAACACAGATACGCAGTATTTT. The rearrangement joins TRBV5-4 to TRBJ2-3; D gene unclear. Trimming shortened V by 5 bases and J by 2 bases, and 6 bases separated the two germline ends. This CDR3 spans 12 amino acids. Germline-derived CDR1 and CDR2 are SGHNT and YYREEE (reference sequence).